The T cell receptor (beta chain) under discussion was sequenced for a study of shared clonotypes between healthy human individuals. For this clone: The target antigen is unknown.

Broader study findings: A limitation of the genetic and exposure-history diversity represented arose from few donors. When compared with the clonotypes that were shared by all four sorted-subset donors, the non-shared clonotypes turned out to have lower generation probabilities.

V lost 6 bases and J lost 7, with 9 bases in between. CDR1 and CDR2 (germline): MNHEY, SVGAGI. The CDR3 length is 11 residues. Positively selected for CCR7, the CD45RO-negative cells used as naive CD8 cells excluded terminally differentiated effector memory CD45RA+ cells. Donors included only healthy HIV-negative adults lacking recent acute infections or vaccinations. Data came from immunoSEQ multiplex PCR; TCRdb stores just in-frame clones and leaves some out. The sample lists over 750,000 clones, about 96% seen once, with about 0.22% in the top ten. J is TRBJ1-1 and V is TRBV6-5; D is unclear. This TCR was sampled from a young man in good health. Sequenced input: naive CD8+ T cells sorted from blood. The CDR3: CASRTGLEAFF. CDR3 nucleotide sequence: TGTGCCAGCAGGACCGGACTTGAAGCTTTCTTT.